Each of the 18 T cell receptor beta chains below was sequenced from the same sample in a study of neurological immune-mediated disorders (dated by TCRdb to between 2018 and 2021). Receptor libraries were prepared by 5' RACE. The sequencer was an Illumina HiSeq 2500. TCRdb cleaned the public reads at Q25 with fastp, built clones with MiXCR and kept in-frame beta chains. A single entry per CDR3 protein holds the most common genes and DNA from its merged rows. Here the sample has 40,000 to 50,000 distinct CDR3 sequences; 2.5% occur a single time. Jointly, the top ten make up 10% to 15% of the sample. Specimen: PBMCs. The receptor source for this set is a man aged 25 to 45 with multiple sclerosis.

In its sample, this clonotype was seen many times. The J gene is TRBJ1-1, the V gene TRBV12-3 or TRBV12-4; D is perhaps TRBD1 (5 bases). The CDR3 covers 15 residues. The V and J ends lost 3 bases and 5 bases respectively, with 16 bases between them. For the CDR3, the DNA is TGTGCCAGCAGTTTGAATAACAGGCTGGGGACTGAAGCTTTCTTT. Protein product: CASSLNNRLGTEAFF.

Many counts were recorded for this clonotype. The rearrangement uses TRBV10-2 and TRBJ2-3; D perhaps matches TRBD2 (5 bases). This CDR3 is built from 15 residues. The germline gives CDR1 WSHSY, CDR2 SAAADI. V lost 3 bases and J 1 base, leaving 11 bases between the germline ends. The CDR3 is CASSDGADRTDTQYF. CDR3 nucleotides: TGCGCCAGCAGTGACGGAGCGGATCGCACAGATACGCAGTATTTT.

This clonotype came up many times. The chain carries TRBV7-6 and TRBJ1-3, with D unresolved. Deletions cut 0 bases from V and 0 bases from J, with 9 bases between. The CDR3 is 16 amino acids. CDR1 and CDR2 from the germline V gene are SGHVS and FNYEAQ. The CDR3, as DNA: TGTGCCAGCAGCTTAGCGGGCGGGAGCTCTGGAAACACCATATATTTT. Translation: CASSLAGGSSGNTIYF.

This clonotype was recorded many times. This sequence joins TRBV5-1 and TRBJ1-2, with D possibly being TRBD1 (5 bases). This CDR3 contains 13 residues. The V gene's germline CDR1 is SGHRS and CDR2 YFSETQ. The V gene lost 0 bases and the J gene lost 8 bases, with 11 bases spanning the gap. CDR3: CASSLEAGYGYTF. The CDR3 region has the DNA TGCGCCAGCAGCTTGGAGGCAGGGTACGGCTACACCTTC.

This clonotype was counted at least ten times. The genes are TRBV21-1 and TRBJ2-7; the listed D gene, TRBD1, was not tested against the DNA. TRBV21-1 is a pseudogene segment. The CDR3 contains 17 residues. The CDR3 bases are TGTGCCAGCAGCAAACGAATGAGGACAGCGCCCCAAGACGAGCAGTACTTC. Its protein product is CASSKRMRTAPQDEQYF.

This clonotype was picked up many times. The chain combines TRBV7-2 with TRBJ1-5; D is unresolved. The CDR3 covers 17 residues. Per the germline V gene, CDR1 is SGHTA and CDR2 is FQGNSA. The V end lost 5 bases, the J end lost 0 bases, and 17 bases lay between the germline ends. This CDR3 is CASSGNTFVGSNQPQHF. The CDR3, as DNA: TGTGCCAGCAGCGGCAATACGTTCGTTGGTAGCAATCAGCCCCAGCATTTT.

This clonotype is termed medium-sized (0.01 to 0.1%). The rearrangement uses TRBV6-1 and TRBJ2-6, with D hard to call. Germline assignment: CDR1 MNHNS and CDR2 SASEGT. The CDR3 covers 15 residues. V was cut by 1 base and J by 0 bases, with 4 bases left in between. This chain's CDR3 is CASSEGGSGANVLTF. For the CDR3, the DNA is TGTGCCAGCAGTGAAGGGGGCTCTGGGGCCAACGTCCTGACTTTC.

This clonotype was seen many times. This chain connects TRBV18 to TRBJ2-5, with D possibly TRBD1 on 5 matching bases. Germline V lookup: CDR1 KGHSH, CDR2 LQKENI. The CDR3 covers 16 residues. Trimming pared 6 bases from V and 1 base from J, leaving 18 bases between. The DNA of the CDR3 is TGTGCCAGCTCTCCCTCGCAGGGCAGGGTCCAAGAGACCCAGTACTTC. This codes for CASSPSQGRVQETQYF. The whole variable domain, filled in from reference TRBV18 and TRBJ2-5, reads NAGVMQNPRHLVRRRGQEARLRCSPMKGHSHVYWYRQLPEEGLKFMVYLQKENIIDESGMPKERFSAEFPKEGPSILRIQQVVRGDSAAYFCASSPSQGRVQETQYFGPGTRLLVL.

As concerns this clonotype: The CDR3 ends on some other residue instead of the conserved phenylalanine or tryptophan, so this is likely a read error. The J gene is TRBJ2-1, the V gene TRBV20-1; TRBD2 matches 16 bases. The CDR3 loop spans 15 amino acids. V shed 6 bases and J 8 bases; nucleotides not matched to a gene: 7. CDR1 and CDR2 from the germline V gene are DFQATT and SNEGSKA (reference sequence). The CDR3 nucleotides are TGCAGTGCAACGACAGGGACTAGCGGGGGGGATGAGCAGTTCAAC. It encodes CSATTGTSGGDEQFN.

In its sample, this clonotype was seen many times. This chain joins TRBV7-2 and TRBJ1-3, with D uncertain. Germline CDR1 SGHTA, CDR2 FQGNSA. There are 13 residues in the CDR3. V gave up 5 bases and J gave up 3 bases, with 8 bases separating them. The CDR3 region is CASSPILGNTIYF. In DNA, the CDR3 is TGTGCCAGCAGCCCAATTCTTGGAAACACCATATATTTT.

This clonotype has at least ten counts. The rearrangement links TRBV27 to TRBJ2-1; no clear D. The CDR3 is 16 amino acids. CDR1 is MNHEY and CDR2 is SMNVEV in the germline V gene (reference sequence). Trimming stripped 1 base from V and 0 bases from J, with 10 bases between. CDR3 region: CASSLFASSSYNEQFF. In DNA, the CDR3 is TGTGCCAGCAGTTTATTTGCCTCAAGCTCCTACAATGAGCAGTTCTTC.

In its sample, this clonotype was seen many times. CDR3 sequence reads: CASSLHRNTGELFF. CDR3 nucleotides: TGTGCCAGCAGTTTGCACAGGAACACCGGGGAGCTGTTTTTT. The chain uses TRBV27 and TRBJ2-2; D gene uncertain. The V gene's germline CDR1 is MNHEY and CDR2 SMNVEV (reference sequence). The CDR3 totals 14 residues. Between the trimmed V and J ends, which lost 3 bases and 1 base, there was a span of 6 bases.

The table lists this clonotype with many counts. This chain uses TRBV9 with TRBJ2-1, with TRBD1 identical over 9 bases. The germline gives CDR1 SGDLS, CDR2 YYNGEE. The CDR3 loop spans 15 amino acids. Trimming took 0 bases from V and 7 from J; bases not matched to a gene: 5. CDR3 DNA sequence: TGTGCCAGCAGCGTAGTGGGACAGGGTCGGAATGAGCAGTTCTTC. It encodes CASSVVGQGRNEQFF.

This clonotype was recorded many times. The J gene is TRBJ2-1, the V gene TRBV10-3; the match to TRBD2 covers 15 bases. The V gene end was trimmed by 0 bases and the J gene end by 3 bases; junction bases not matched to a gene: 9. Germline V gene lookup returns CDR1 ENHRY and CDR2 SYGVKD. This CDR3 spans 20 amino acids. DNA of the CDR3: TGTGCCATCAGTGAGTCGACCCCGGGACTAGCGGGGGGATACTACAATGAGCAGTTCTTC. This encodes CAISESTPGLAGGYYNEQFF.

This clonotype was picked up many times. The V call is TRBV27, the J call TRBJ2-7; D remains unclear. CDR3 length: 11 amino acids. Trimming removed 4 bases from V and 7 bases from J, with 8 bases in between. The germline gives CDR1 MNHEY, CDR2 SMNVEV (reference sequence). The CDR3 here is CASSSYGEQYF. In nucleotides, the CDR3 is TGTGCCAGCAGTTCCTATGGTGAGCAGTACTTC.

This clonotype was counted ten times or more. V usage is TRBV20-1 and J usage is TRBJ2-1, with 11 positions matching TRBD2. V gave up 5 bases and J gave up 12 bases; unmatched junction bases: 12. CDR3 length equals 14 residues. Germline V gives CDR1 DFQATT, CDR2 SNEGSKA (reference sequence). The DNA for the CDR3 is TGCAGTGCTCCTCTGACTAGCGGGAAGGGGGGGCAGTTCTTC. Residues: CSAPLTSGKGGQFF.

The CDR3 reads CASSPQVNYGYTF. The CDR3 nucleotides are TGTGCCAGCAGCCCGCAGGTTAACTATGGCTACACCTTC. The V and J genes are TRBV7-9 and TRBJ1-2; D not certain. The CDR3 is made up of 13 amino acids. Germline values: CDR1 SEHNR, CDR2 FQNEAQ (reference sequence). Trimming removed 5 bases from V and 1 base from J, with 8 bases in between. Together with reference TRBV7-9 and TRBJ1-2, the CDR3 gives the full variable domain: DTGVSQNPRHKITKRGQNVTFRCDPISEHNRLYWYRQTLGQGPEFLTYFQNEAQLEKSRLLSDRFSAERPKGSFSTLEIQRTEQGDSAMYLCASSPQVNYGYTFGSGTRLTVV.

Ten or more counts support this clonotype. This chain connects TRBV6-5 to TRBJ2-1, with a weak D call TRBD1 (6 bases). The ends were cut back, 3 bases at V and 3 bases at J, with 12 bases in the middle. CDR1 is MNHEY and CDR2 is SVGAGI in the germline V gene. The CDR3 extends over 15 amino acids. The CDR3 sequence: CASSYLGTRYNEQFF. As DNA, the CDR3 is TGTGCCAGCAGTTATCTGGGGACACGCTACAATGAGCAGTTCTTC.